This T cell receptor beta chain was obtained from a study of CD8+CD57+ T cells in acquired aplastic anemia. Germline V lookup: CDR1 MDHEN, CDR2 SYDVKM. V lost 6 bases and J lost 4; bases outside the gene matches: 11. The CDR3 spans 16 residues. The template used for profiling TCR beta VDJ and CDR3 was genomic DNA. Each CDR3 protein gets one entry after TCRdb re-called the reads with MiXCR. The sample lists some 190,000 distinct CDR3 sequences, 40% to 50% occurring once. This TCR came from a human donor in good health. The sample taken for sequencing was sorted CD4+, CD8+, or CD8+CD57+ T cells (not recorded which) from PBMCs. The V gene is TRBV28, the J gene TRBJ1-2, with 10 bases matching TRBD1. CDR3 sequence (DNA): TGTGCCAGCAGGTCTACCACCGGGACAGGGGTCTATGGCTACACCTTC. This gives the protein CASRSTTGTGVYGYTF.